This T cell receptor (beta chain) was sequenced during a study of beta chain features in type 1 diabetes. Findings of the study overall: There was a moderate but significant shortening of TCRB CDR3s in all four CD4+ subsets of Type 1 diabetes patients.

This clone was counted between two and nine times. Its antigen remains unidentified. What was sequenced were expressed TCRB transcripts, since all of the isolated RNA had been reverse transcribed. Assay used: immunoSEQ multiplex PCR; TCRdb lists only in-frame clones, some missing. Of about 300,000 clones in the sample, 13% were seen once. Sorted CD4+ subsets: naive, central memory, regulatory, stem cell-like memory (CD45RO/CCR7/CD25/CD127/CD95/CD27 panel). J lost 4 bases, V lost 0 bases, and 4 bases had no gene match. CDR3 length: 14 amino acids. The germline CDR1 and CDR2 sequences are SGDLS and YYNGEE.

The receptor was isolated from a woman between 18 and 29 years old with type 1 diabetes. What was sequenced was naive CD4+ T cells from blood. This chain uses TRBV9 with TRBJ2-7; 7 nucleotides align to TRBD1. In DNA form, the CDR3 reads TGTGCCAGCAGCGTAGCAGGGGGTCGTTACGAGCAGTACTTC. Residues: CASSVAGGRYEQYF.